Below, 32 T cell receptor beta chains from the same sample are listed, as sequenced in a study of T cells expressing NK-cell markers. For each CDR3 protein, TCRdb gives one entry from its re-call of the 5' RACE reads, without DNA. The table lists 250,000 to 300,000 distinct CDR3 sequences, with around 4.2% in the top ten. The sequenced sample consisted of blood T cells: a sorted CD56 or NKG2C T cell subset, CD4+ or CD8+ T cells, or bulk PBMC T cells (not recorded which). The receptors were sampled from a woman between 18 and 69 years old in good health.

The CDR3 region is CASTTPSTDTQYF. J is TRBJ2-3 and V is TRBV2. Germline loops: CDR1 SNHLY, CDR2 FYNNEI. The CDR3 runs to 13 residues. The entire variable domain, with the rest obtained from reference TRBV2 and TRBJ2-3, is as follows: EPEVTQTPSHQVTQMGQEVILRCVPISNHLYFYWYRQILGQKVEFLVSFYNNEISEKSEIFDDQFSVERPDGSNFTLKIRSTKLEDSAMYFCASTTPSTDTQYFGPGTRLTVL.

The V gene is TRBV12-3 or TRBV12-4, the J gene TRBJ1-2. The CDR3 runs 12 residues. Here the CDR3 reads CASCRSTGGYTF.

V gene TRBV5-1 combines with J gene TRBJ2-5; the D call from TCRdb, TRBD1, cannot be confirmed without DNA. The germline V gene encodes CDR1 SGHRS and CDR2 YFSETQ. This CDR3 spans 14 amino acids. This CDR3 is CASTIRQGAETQYF.

The rearrangement joins TRBV10-3 to TRBJ1-5. The CDR3 has 13 amino acids. Germline-derived CDR1 and CDR2 are ENHRY and SYGVKD. CDR3 in amino acids: CAISGQGKQPQHF.

The CDR3 region is CASSLMQGYNEQFF. V is TRBV7-2 and J is TRBJ2-1; TCRdb selects TRBD1, and the lack of DNA leaves this call unchecked. Germline-derived CDR1 and CDR2 are SGHTA and FQGNSA. The CDR3 loop spans 14 amino acids. The whole variable domain, remainder taken from reference TRBV7-2 and TRBJ2-1, is GAGVSQSPSNKVTEKGKDVELRCDPISGHTALYWYRQSLGQGLEFLIYFQGNSAPDKSGLPSDRFSAERTGGSVSTLTIQRTQQEDSAVYLCASSLMQGYNEQFFGPGTRLTVL.

The V call is TRBV6-2 or TRBV6-3, the J call TRBJ1-2. The CDR3 runs 12 residues. The V gene's germline CDR1 is MNHEY and CDR2 SVGEGT. CDR3 amino acids: CASGGRNYGYTF.

The chain employs TRBV15 and TRBJ2-1; the D call from TCRdb, TRBD2, cannot be confirmed without DNA. The germline V gene encodes CDR1 LNHNV and CDR2 YYDKDF (reference sequence). The CDR3 is made up of 14 amino acids. CDR3 loop: CATSSLRGIATQFF.

V is TRBV29-1 and J is TRBJ1-2; TCRdb proposes TRBD1, but this gene call is untestable without DNA. This CDR3 spans 13 amino acids. Germline loops: CDR1 SQVTM, CDR2 ANQGSEA. The CDR3 spells CSVEPTGDYGYTF.

This sequence joins TRBV12-3 or TRBV12-4 and TRBJ2-2; the D call from TCRdb, TRBD1, cannot be confirmed without DNA. This CDR3 comprises 15 residues. CDR3 loop: CASSSEGGITGELFF.

The rearrangement links TRBV10-2 to TRBJ2-1; TCRdb returns TRBD2, unconfirmable since there is no DNA. Germline CDR1 and CDR2: WSHSY and SAAADI. The CDR3 totals 19 residues. The chain's CDR3 is CASSEAGGLAGANYNEQFF.

The chain employs TRBV27 and TRBJ2-2; TCRdb's D call, TRBD1, is unchecked because there is no DNA. The CDR3 length is 13 residues. Germline V gene sequence: CDR1 MNHEY, CDR2 SMNVEV (reference sequence). CDR3 region: CASSLPGTGELFF.

The V and J genes are TRBV11-1 and TRBJ2-3; TCRdb's D call, TRBD1, is unchecked because there is no DNA. From germline, CDR1 is SGHAT and CDR2 FQDESV (reference sequence). This CDR3 is 15 amino acids long. CDR3 protein: CASSPDRLSTDTQYF.

The chain combines TRBV7-8 with TRBJ2-3; TCRdb's D call, TRBD2, is unchecked because there is no DNA. The CDR3 has 18 amino acids. Germline-derived CDR1 and CDR2 are SGHVS and FQNEAQ. The CDR3 region is CASSPPGLAGGTTDTQYF.

The CDR3 sequence: CSARDLGGPFKSQHF. The chain employs TRBV20-1 and TRBJ1-5. The CDR3 has 15 residues. Germline V gene data show CDR1 as DFQATT and CDR2 as SNEGSKA (reference sequence).

V and J are TRBV7-2 and TRBJ2-2; TCRdb reports TRBD1, a call that lacks DNA to check it against. Per the germline V gene, CDR1 is SGHTA and CDR2 is FQGNSA. This CDR3 comprises 15 residues. The CDR3 sequence is CASSLRGQNTGELFF.

The rearrangement uses TRBV2 and TRBJ2-5; the D gene TCRdb calls, TRBD2, cannot be checked with no DNA. Per germline, CDR1 SNHLY and CDR2 FYNNEI. CDR3 length: 11 residues. The CDR3 sequence: CASLGGETQYF.

The chain has TRBV30 and TRBJ1-3; TCRdb proposes TRBD1, but this gene call is untestable without DNA. Germline loops: CDR1 GTSNPN, CDR2 SVGIG (reference sequence). The CDR3 has 16 amino acids. The CDR3 sequence: CAWSAVGGNSGNTIYF.

The genes are TRBV5-1 and TRBJ2-1; lacking DNA, the TRBD2 call made by TCRdb goes unchecked. Germline V gene data show CDR1 as SGHRS and CDR2 as YFSETQ. The CDR3 contains 19 residues. Here the CDR3 reads CASSLGASGRAKFDNEQFF.

This sequence joins TRBV4-1 and TRBJ1-4; TCRdb gives TRBD1 as the D gene, but with no DNA this cannot be confirmed. This CDR3 contains 16 residues. Germline CDR1 MGHRA, CDR2 YSYEKL. This CDR3 reads CASSHYYRGSNEKLFF.

This chain joins TRBV12-3 or TRBV12-4 and TRBJ2-1; TCRdb lists TRBD1, though no DNA is available to test this call. This CDR3 is 16 amino acids long. The CDR3 protein is CASRRNRGDSYNEQFF.

This chain connects TRBV20-1 to TRBJ1-5; the D gene TCRdb calls, TRBD1, cannot be checked with no DNA. Germline-derived CDR1 and CDR2 are DFQATT and SNEGSKA (reference sequence). The CDR3 has 13 residues. The CDR3 protein is CSAAGTGNQPQHF.

J is TRBJ2-3 and V is TRBV3-1; the D call from TCRdb, TRBD2, cannot be confirmed without DNA. The CDR3 length is 16 residues. CDR1 LGHDT and CDR2 YNNKEL come from the germline V gene (reference sequence). The CDR3 is CASSHGSGTTTDTQYF.

The V call is TRBV7-2, the J call TRBJ2-2; TCRdb's D call of TRBD1 is untestable without DNA. This CDR3 comprises 12 residues. Germline CDR1 SGHTA, CDR2 FQGNSA. The CDR3 protein is CASSRQGIELFF.

The V and J genes are TRBV20-1 and TRBJ2-5; TCRdb selects TRBD1, and the lack of DNA leaves this call unchecked. The CDR3 covers 14 residues. Germline V gives CDR1 DFQATT, CDR2 SNEGSKA (reference sequence). The CDR3: CSAPPLGLQETQYF.

The CDR3 loop reads CASSLTSGRADTQYF. The chain is built from TRBV5-4 and TRBJ2-3; the D call of TRBD2 rests on TCRdb alone, since no DNA is present to check it. The CDR3 covers 15 residues. Germline V gene sequence: CDR1 SGHNT, CDR2 YYREEE (reference sequence).

The V call is TRBV28, the J call TRBJ2-1; the TCRdb D gene call, TRBD2, has no DNA to confirm it. Germline lookup yields CDR1 MDHEN and CDR2 SYDVKM. The CDR3 is 12 amino acids. The CDR3 reads CASSLSGSGQFF.

The chain joins TRBV27 to TRBJ1-6. The germline V gene has CDR1 MNHEY and CDR2 SMNVEV (reference sequence). This CDR3 has 18 amino acids. The CDR3 reads CASSLYGAGSSYNSPLHF.

The chain links TRBV19 to TRBJ2-3. Germline V gives CDR1 LNHDA, CDR2 SQIVND (reference sequence). The CDR3 runs 14 residues. The chain's CDR3 is CASNSNHGTDTQYF.

The chain combines TRBV20-1 with TRBJ2-3; there is no DNA to check the TCRdb D call of TRBD1. Germline CDR1 is DFQATT and CDR2 is SNEGSKA (reference sequence). The CDR3 is 15 residues long. The CDR3 loop is CSARPLQGFTDTQYF.

The chain recombines TRBV5-1 with TRBJ1-6. CDR1 is SGHRS and CDR2 is YFSETQ in the germline V gene. This CDR3 contains 15 residues. The CDR3 sequence: CASSPTGGVDSPLHF.

J is TRBJ2-7 and V is TRBV5-1. The CDR3 length is 12 residues. Per germline, CDR1 SGHRS and CDR2 YFSETQ. This chain's CDR3 is CASSLETYEQYF. Looking up the rest from reference TRBV5-1 and TRBJ2-7 gives the full variable domain: KAGVTQTPRYLIKTRGQQVTLSCSPISGHRSVSWYQQTPGQGLQFLFEYFSETQRNKGNFPGRFSGRQFSNSRSEMNVSTLELGDSALYLCASSLETYEQYFGPGTRLTVT.

The chain uses TRBV7-2 and TRBJ2-7; without DNA, the TCRdb call of TRBD2 cannot be checked. In germline, CDR1 is SGHTA, CDR2 FQGNSA. The CDR3 sequence is 14 residues long. CDR3 sequence: CASSPPPLSYEQYF.